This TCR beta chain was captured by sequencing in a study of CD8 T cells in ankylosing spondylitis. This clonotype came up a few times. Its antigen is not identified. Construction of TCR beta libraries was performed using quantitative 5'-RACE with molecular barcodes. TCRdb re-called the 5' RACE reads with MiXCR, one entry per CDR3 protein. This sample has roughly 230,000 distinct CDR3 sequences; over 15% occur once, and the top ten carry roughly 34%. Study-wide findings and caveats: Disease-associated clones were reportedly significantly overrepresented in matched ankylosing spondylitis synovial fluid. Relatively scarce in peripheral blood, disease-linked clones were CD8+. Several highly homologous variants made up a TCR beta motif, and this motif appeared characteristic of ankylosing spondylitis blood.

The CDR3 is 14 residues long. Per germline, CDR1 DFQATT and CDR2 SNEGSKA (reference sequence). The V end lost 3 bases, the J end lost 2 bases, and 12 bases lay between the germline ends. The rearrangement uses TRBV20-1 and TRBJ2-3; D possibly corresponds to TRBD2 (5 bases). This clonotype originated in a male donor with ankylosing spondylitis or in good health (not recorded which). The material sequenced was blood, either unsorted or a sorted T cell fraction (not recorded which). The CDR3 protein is CSASMDLITDTQYF. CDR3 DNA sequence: TGCAGTGCTAGTATGGACTTAATCACAGATACGCAGTATTTT.